Here is one TCR beta chain with its context. The sample originates from a study of blood T cell repertoires in COVID-19. The CDR3 has 15 residues. V was trimmed by 6 bases and J by 4 bases, leaving 18 bases between them. Per the germline V gene, CDR1 is SGHTA and CDR2 is FQGTGA. Generated by immunoSEQ multiplex PCR, the TCRdb table keeps only in-frame clones and is missing some. The sample lists some 290,000 clones, 90% occurring once. Sequencing was performed on PBMCs or T cells enriched from blood (not recorded which). This chain uses TRBV7-3 with TRBJ1-2, with TRBD1 as a possible D gene (5 bases). The receptor was isolated from a woman under 40 who had been exposed to COVID-19. The CDR3 nucleotides are TGTGCCAGCAGGTCTGGGACGCGGGGAATCTATGGCTACACCTTC. Protein sequence: CASRSGTRGIYGYTF. Full variable domain (outside the CDR3, taken from reference TRBV7-3 and TRBJ1-2): GAGVSQTPSNKVTEKGKYVELRCDPISGHTALYWYRQSLGQGPEFLIYFQGTGAADDSGLPNDRFFAVRPEGSVSTLKIQRTERGDSAVYLCASRSGTRGIYGYTFGSGTRLTVV.